This T cell receptor (beta chain) is from a study of CD8 T cells in Susac syndrome. Broader study findings: It was acknowledged by the study that relatively few individuals were included in its TCR sequencing and HLA analysis.

This clonotype has only one observation. What it recognizes is unknown. Sequencing of TCR beta drew on CD8+ and CD4+ T cells from blood. TEMRA cells were FACS-enriched, unlike CD8+ and CD4+ T cells, which were negatively isolated. The RNA, roughly 0.5 to 1 ug, was put through reverse transcription using random hexamers. TCRdb ran MiXCR on the immunoSEQ multiplex PCR reads and lists one entry per CDR3 protein. The sample has 130,000 or so distinct CDR3 sequences; roughly 76% are singletons. Germline V lookup: CDR1 KGHDR, CDR2 SFDVKD. The CDR3 is 12 residues long. V lost 5 bases and J 8 bases, leaving 9 bases between the germline ends.

The sequence was obtained from a human donor with multiple sclerosis. This chain links TRBV24-1 with TRBJ2-1; tentatively, D is TRBD1 (6 bases). The specimen sequenced was CD8+ T cells from PBMCs. The CDR3 bases are TGTGCCACCAGTGTACAGGGAGATGAGCAGTTCTTC. This gives the protein CATSVQGDEQFF.